This record covers a single T cell receptor beta chain. Its specificity is unknown. Repertoires were generated with immunoSEQ multiplex PCR, while TCRdb's copy carries only in-frame clones and drops some. Of about 53,000 clones detected, 80% to 95% appear once; the ten largest clones hold about 5%. The data are from a study of early stage breast cancer tumors. General study findings and limits: Most shared enriched TCRB sequences were commonly generated ones.

The ends lost 0 bases at V and 1 base at J; junction bases unmatched: 5. The CDR3 is made up of 17 amino acids. In germline, CDR1 is SGHDT, CDR2 YYEEEE. Material for sequencing was blood. The TCR sequence derives from a person aged 65 to 79 with breast cancer. The rearrangement uses TRBV5-6 and TRBJ1-5, with 9 positions matching TRBD1. This CDR3 reads CASSLGTGARSNQPQHF. Written as DNA, the CDR3 is TGTGCCAGCAGCTTGGGGACAGGGGCAAGGAGCAATCAGCCCCAGCATTTT.